A selection of T cell receptor beta chains follows, all from one sample in a study of identical twins. TCRdb analysed the 5' RACE reads with MiXCR anew, one entry per CDR3 protein. The profile shows approximately 620,000 distinct CDR3 sequences, around 8.6% of them singletons. This sample also belongs to another study, concerning yellow fever vaccine responses in identical twins.

Source material: PBMCs. These receptors were collected from a woman younger than 35 in good health. The conserved cysteine and the conserved F or W are not part of the CDR3 here. D genes are given only for firm matches. Where a row states a size, it is once, few, many or the class of an expanded clone; other rows omit it.

CDR3,J,D,size,V
ASSPSGRETDTQY,TRBJ2-3,TRBD2,NA,TRBV11-2
ASSPRTSSIPEQF,TRBJ2-1,TRBD2,few,TRBV13
ASSMRLAESYEQY,TRBJ2-7,TRBD2,NA,TRBV5-5
ASSLPGITDTQY,TRBJ2-3,NA,NA,TRBV5-4
ASSLGVPGANVLT,TRBJ2-6,NA,few,TRBV5-1
SVRPLGDYNEQF,TRBJ2-1,NA,NA,TRBV29-1
ASSLASLAGSYEQY,TRBJ2-7,TRBD2,many,TRBV7-2
ASSKGQDQPQH,TRBJ1-5,NA,few,TRBV7-8
ASSLATSGGSVHETQY,TRBJ2-5,TRBD2,NA,TRBV5-1
ASTGWREEEYEQY,TRBJ2-7,TRBD2,many,TRBV6-2/TRBV6-3
ASSAALGNTEAF,TRBJ1-1,NA,NA,TRBV5-6
ASSFDRTKGDEQF,TRBJ2-1,NA,many,TRBV12-3/TRBV12-4
SVEDYGVSYEQY,TRBJ2-7,NA,NA,TRBV29-1
ASRGMPDEKLF,TRBJ1-4,NA,NA,TRBV6-6
ASSLLGQDGVNEQF,TRBJ2-1,TRBD1,few,TRBV7-9
ASSSLRSTSGLGIINEQF,TRBJ2-1,TRBD2,NA,TRBV28
ASNIPTGVGQPQH,TRBJ1-5,TRBD1,NA,TRBV6-4